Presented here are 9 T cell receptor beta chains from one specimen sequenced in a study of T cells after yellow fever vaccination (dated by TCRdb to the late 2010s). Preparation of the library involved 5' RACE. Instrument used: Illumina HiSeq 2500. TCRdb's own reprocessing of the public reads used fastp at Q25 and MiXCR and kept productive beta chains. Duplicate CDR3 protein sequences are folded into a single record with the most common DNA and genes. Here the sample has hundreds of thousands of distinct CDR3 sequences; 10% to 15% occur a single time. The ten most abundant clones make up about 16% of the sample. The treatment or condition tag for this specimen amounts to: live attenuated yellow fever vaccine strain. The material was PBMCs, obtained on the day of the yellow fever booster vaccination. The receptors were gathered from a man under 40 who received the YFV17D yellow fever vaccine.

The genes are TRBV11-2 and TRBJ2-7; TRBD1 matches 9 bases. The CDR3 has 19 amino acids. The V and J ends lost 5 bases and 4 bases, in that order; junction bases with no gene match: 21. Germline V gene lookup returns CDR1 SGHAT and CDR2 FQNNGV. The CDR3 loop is CASSPTQGALAGARYEQYF. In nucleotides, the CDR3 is TGTGCCAGCAGCCCGACACAGGGGGCACTGGCGGGAGCACGATACGAGCAGTACTTC.

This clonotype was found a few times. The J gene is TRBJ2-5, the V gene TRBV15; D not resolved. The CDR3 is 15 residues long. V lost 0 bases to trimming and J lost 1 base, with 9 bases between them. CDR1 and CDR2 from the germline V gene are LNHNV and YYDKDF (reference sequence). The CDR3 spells CATSRDRPTQETQYF. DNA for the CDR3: TGTGCCACCAGCAGAGATCGGCCCACCCAAGAGACCCAGTACTTC.

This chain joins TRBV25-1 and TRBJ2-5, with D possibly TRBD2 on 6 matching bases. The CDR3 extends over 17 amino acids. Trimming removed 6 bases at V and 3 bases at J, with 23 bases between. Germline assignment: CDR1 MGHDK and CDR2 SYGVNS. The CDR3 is CASSPIGGFNREETQYF. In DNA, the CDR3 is TGTGCCAGCAGCCCTATCGGGGGTTTTAATCGAGAAGAGACCCAGTACTTC. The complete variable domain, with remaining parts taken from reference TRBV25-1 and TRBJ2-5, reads EADIYQTPRYLVIGTGKKITLECSQTMGHDKMYWYQQDPGMELHLIHYSYGVNSTEKGDLSSESTVSRIRTEHFPLTLESARPSHTSQYLCASSPIGGFNREETQYFGPGTRLLVL.

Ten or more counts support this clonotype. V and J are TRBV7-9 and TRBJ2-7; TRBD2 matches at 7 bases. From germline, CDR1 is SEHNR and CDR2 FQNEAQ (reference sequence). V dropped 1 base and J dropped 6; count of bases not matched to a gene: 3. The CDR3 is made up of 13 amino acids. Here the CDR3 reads CASSLVWGGEQYF. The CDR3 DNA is TGTGCCAGCAGCTTAGTGTGGGGGGGCGAGCAGTACTTC.

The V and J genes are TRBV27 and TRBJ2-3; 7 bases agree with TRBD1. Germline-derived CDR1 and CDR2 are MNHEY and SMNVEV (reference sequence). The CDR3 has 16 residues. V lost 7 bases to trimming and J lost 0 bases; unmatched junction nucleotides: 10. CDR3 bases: TGTGCCAGCAACTCTAGATGGGACAGCAGCACAGATACGCAGTATTTT. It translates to CASNSRWDSSTDTQYF.

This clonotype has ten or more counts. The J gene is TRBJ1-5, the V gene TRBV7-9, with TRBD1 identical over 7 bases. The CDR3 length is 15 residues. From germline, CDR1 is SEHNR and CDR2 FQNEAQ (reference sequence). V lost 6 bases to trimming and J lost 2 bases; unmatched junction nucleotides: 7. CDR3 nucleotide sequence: TGTGCCAGCAGTTCACAGGGGAAACGCAATCAGCCCCAGCATTTT. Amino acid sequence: CASSSQGKRNQPQHF.

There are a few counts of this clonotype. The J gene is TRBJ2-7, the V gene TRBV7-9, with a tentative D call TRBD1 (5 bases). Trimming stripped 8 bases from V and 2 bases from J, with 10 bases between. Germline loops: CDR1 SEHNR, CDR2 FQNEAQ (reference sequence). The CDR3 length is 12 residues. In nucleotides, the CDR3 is TGTGCCAGCCGTACAGGTGCCTACGAGCAGTACTTC. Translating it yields CASRTGAYEQYF.

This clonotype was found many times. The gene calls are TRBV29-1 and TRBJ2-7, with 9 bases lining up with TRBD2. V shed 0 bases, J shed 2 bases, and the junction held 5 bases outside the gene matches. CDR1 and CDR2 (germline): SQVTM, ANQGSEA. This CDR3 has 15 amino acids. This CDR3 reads CSVEDPAGGPYEQYF. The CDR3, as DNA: TGCAGCGTTGAAGATCCAGCGGGAGGACCCTACGAGCAGTACTTC.

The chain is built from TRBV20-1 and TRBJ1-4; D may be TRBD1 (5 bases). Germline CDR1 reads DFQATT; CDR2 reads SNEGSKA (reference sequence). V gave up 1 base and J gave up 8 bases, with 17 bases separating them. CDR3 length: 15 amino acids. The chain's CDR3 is CSARVGGEAYEKLFF. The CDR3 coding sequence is TGCAGTGCTAGAGTGGGAGGGGAGGCCTACGAAAAACTGTTTTTT.